The rows below give T cell receptor beta chains drawn from one sample of a study of blood T cell repertoires in COVID-19. This table comes from immunoSEQ multiplex PCR, and its TCRdb copy is limited to in-frame clones, with some not included. This sample has over 50,000 clones, with over 75% found just once. Sequencing used peripheral blood. These receptors were taken from an elderly man with active or convalescent COVID-19. Both conserved end residues are part of each CDR3. A D gene is named only where the DNA matches it firmly. A clone size is listed for some rows: how often the clone was seen (once, few, many), or a class if it is expanded.

D: NA
V: TRBV6-2/TRBV6-3
J: TRBJ1-5
size: NA
DNA: TGTGCCAGCAGCCAAGCGGGAGGTGTCCCTCAGCCCCAGCATTTT
CDR3: CASSQAGGVPQPQHF

D: NA
V: TRBV18
J: TRBJ2-2
size: NA
DNA: TGTGCCAGCTCACCCGACGGACACGGAAACACCGGGGAGCTGTTTTTT
CDR3: CASSPDGHGNTGELFF

D: NA
V: TRBV9
J: TRBJ2-1
size: few
DNA: TGTGCCAGCAGCGTAGGTTCAGCTACTACCTACAATGAGCAGTTCTTC
CDR3: CASSVGSATTYNEQFF

D: NA
V: TRBV3-1/TRBV3-2
J: TRBJ2-3
size: NA
DNA: TGTGCCAGCAGCCAAGCCCCGGGCACAGATACGCAGTATTTT
CDR3: CASSQAPGTDTQYF

D: NA
V: TRBV19
J: TRBJ1-3
size: NA
DNA: TGTGCCAGTAGTAAGGTTGGAGGGTCTGGAAACACCATATATTTT
CDR3: CASSKVGGSGNTIYF

D: NA
V: TRBV9
J: TRBJ2-7
size: NA
DNA: TGTGCCAGCAGCGTAGAAGGGGTGTCCTCCTACGAGCAGTACTTC
CDR3: CASSVEGVSSYEQYF

D: TRBD1
V: TRBV5-1
J: TRBJ2-1
size: NA
DNA: TGCGCCAGCAGCTTGGCGGGACAGAACAATGAGCAGTTCTTC
CDR3: CASSLAGQNNEQFF

D: TRBD1
V: TRBV15
J: TRBJ2-4
size: NA
DNA: TGTGCCACCAGCAGAGATCGGGACAGAAAAAACATTCAGTACTTC
CDR3: CATSRDRDRKNIQYF

D: TRBD1
V: TRBV7-9
J: TRBJ2-7
size: NA
DNA: TGTGCCAGCAGCCTGGGAATGGACAGGGAAGGGTACTTC
CDR3: CASSLGMDREGYF

D: TRBD1
V: TRBV11-2
J: TRBJ2-5
size: NA
DNA: TGTGCCAGCAGCTTAGGTGACAGGGACCAAGAGACCCAGTACTTC
CDR3: CASSLGDRDQETQYF

D: NA
V: TRBV6-1
J: TRBJ1-6
size: NA
DNA: TGTGCCAGCAGTGAGCGGGTGCTTCGAAATAATTCACCCCTCCACTTT
CDR3: CASSERVLRNNSPLHF

D: NA
V: TRBV19
J: TRBJ2-6
size: NA
DNA: TGTGCCAGTAGTGTAACGAGGAGGCGGTCCCCCTCTGGGGCCAACGTCCTGACTTTC
CDR3: CASSVTRRRSPSGANVLTF

D: NA
V: TRBV2
J: TRBJ1-1
size: NA
DNA: TGTGCCAGCACTCTTAGACAGAAGTCGAACACTGAAGCTTTCTTT
CDR3: CASTLRQKSNTEAFF

D: NA
V: TRBV5-1
J: TRBJ1-2
size: NA
DNA: TGCGCCAGCAGCTTGGCCGAGCGCGGGGTCGGCTACACCTTC
CDR3: CASSLAERGVGYTF

D: TRBD2
V: TRBV9
J: TRBJ2-2
size: NA
DNA: TGTGCCAGCACCCGGACTAGCGGGCCGAACACCGGGGAGCTGTTTTTT
CDR3: CASTRTSGPNTGELFF

D: TRBD2
V: TRBV28
J: TRBJ2-1
size: NA
DNA: TGTGCCAGCAGTTTAGCTAGCGGGTCTTTACTGGGCAATGAGCAGTTCTTC
CDR3: CASSLASGSLLGNEQFF

D: NA
V: TRBV18
J: TRBJ2-1
size: many
DNA: TGTGCCAGCTCACCACGGAGCTCCTACAATGAGCAGTTCTTC
CDR3: CASSPRSSYNEQFF

D: TRBD2
V: TRBV6-2/TRBV6-3
J: TRBJ2-2
size: NA
DNA: TGTGCCAGCAGTTACCCCGGGCGGGAGGGCCTCACCGGGGAGCTGTTTTTT
CDR3: CASSYPGREGLTGELFF